This T cell receptor (beta chain) was captured by sequencing in a study of OX40 agonist ivuxolimab in advanced cancers. Whole-study context: Dose-escalation patients had hepatocellular carcinoma, melanoma, renal cell or head and neck cancer. Patients achieving partial responses numbered three: one hepatocellular carcinoma case and two cutaneous melanoma cases. General observations from the study: Low normalized T-cell clonal expansion was also seen in some nonresponders.

Germline V CDR1 and CDR2: SNHLY, FYNNEI. The CDR3 loop spans 13 amino acids. V lost 9 bases and J lost 2; bases outside the gene matches: 6. Sequenced by immunoSEQ multiplex PCR; TCRdb stores in-frame clones only, minus some. The top ten clones hold 0.16% of a sample with around 100,000 clones, approximately 90% of them seen once. Turning to this clone: Its target is not known.

The chain recombines TRBV2 with TRBJ2-7, with 8 bases lining up with TRBD2. The clonotype originates from an adult with an advanced solid tumor such as melanoma, head and neck, liver or kidney cancer. The sample in question was CD4+ or CD8+ T cells sorted from blood, obtained in a trial of the OX40 agonist ivuxolimab. This CDR3 is CARTLAGTYEQYF. The CDR3, as DNA: TGTGCCAGGACATTAGCGGGAACCTACGAGCAGTACTTC. Full variable domain (rest looked up from reference TRBV2 and TRBJ2-7): EPEVTQTPSHQVTQMGQEVILRCVPISNHLYFYWYRQILGQKVEFLVSFYNNEISEKSEIFDDQFSVERPDGSNFTLKIRSTKLEDSAMYFCARTLAGTYEQYFGPGTRLTVT.